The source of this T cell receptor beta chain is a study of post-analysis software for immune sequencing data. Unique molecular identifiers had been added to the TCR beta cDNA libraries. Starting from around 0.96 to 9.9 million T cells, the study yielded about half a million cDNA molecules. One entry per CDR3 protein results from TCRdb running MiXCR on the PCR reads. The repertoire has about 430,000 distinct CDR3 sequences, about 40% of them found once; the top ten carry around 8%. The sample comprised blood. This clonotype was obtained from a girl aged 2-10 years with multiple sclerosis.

CDR3 nucleotides: TGTGCCAGCAGTGTCCGGAAGACAGGGGGCATTACTGAAGCTTTCTTT. It codes for CASSVRKTGGITEAFF. The chain is built from TRBV12-3 or TRBV12-4 and TRBJ1-1; 10 bases map to TRBD1. With V trimmed by 5 bases and J by 5 bases, 11 bases remained unmatched. The CDR3 spans 16 residues.